Detailed here is one TCR beta chain. The clone's antigen remains unknown. Base-call qualities are not available, and no considerably larger clone is one nucleotide away. CDR1 and CDR2 are read off the germline V gene as KGHSH and LQKENI. The CDR3 measures 17 amino acids from cysteine to phenylalanine. Left in the record is the CDR3 DNA by itself, 51 bases read in frame from the first base. V gives up 0 bases and J gives up 0 bases, and the segment between their germline ends measures 11 bases. TCRbeta CDR3 regions were amplified from genomic DNA by means of the immunoSEQ Assay, a bias-controlled multiplex PCR. The authors processed their data as follows. Nucleated cell counts per sample were estimated from amplification of reference gene primers within the assay. To quantify the absolute abundance of each unique TCRbeta CDR3 rearrangement, sequence reads were collapsed and filtered. Productive Simpson clonality was computed per sample as the square root of Simpson's diversity index over productive rearrangements. TCRdb stores this immuneACCESS table with in-frame sequences only. Part of the clones is absent; in the studies checked, under half of the shortfall reflects unresolved V genes, and no reason is known for the rest. Clone size and the V and J calls come from that table; the DNA yielded D and trimming. The sample profile shows approximately 190,000 clones; over 70% of them were found once. The ten largest account for approximately 15% of the sample.

These data originate in a study of blood T cell repertoires in COVID-19 (dated by TCRdb to 2020 to 2022). Turning to the overall study: Samples covering the acute and convalescent phases of COVID-19 were provided by collaborators in the United States, Italy and Spain. Where available, HLA class I and class II types were obtained from metadata supplied by the sample provider rather than from assay-based typing. Samples were obtained from the ongoing ImmuneRACE study (first 160 participants) and from some 1,300 subjects provided by 6 global collaborators. The dataset comprised deeply sampled blood TCRbeta repertoires from subjects exposed to, actively infected with, or recovered from COVID-19. The repertoires were released in a freely available public database meant as a resource for research on the immune response to SARS-CoV-2. The prospective study material was composed of cDNA or gDNA derived from T cells, B-cell-depleted T cells, or PBMCs. Sample metadata almost always included a de-identified subject ID, COVID-19 status, age in years and sex.

The collaborating institutions used their own protocols to collect whole blood in K2EDTA tubes. Collaborator samples were shipped for TCRbeta analysis as frozen whole blood, isolated PBMCs, or DNA extracted from either sample type. Study-wide conclusions, independent of this receptor: Clinical and demographic metadata were provided uncurated, with the amount varying by source and participant.

The specimen was peripheral blood. This sequence uses TRBV18 and TRBJ2-2; a weak D assignment points to TRBD1 (6 bases agree). The receptor comes from a man aged 55 to 70 with active or convalescent COVID-19. The CDR3 amino acid sequence is: CASSPPVRTANTGELFF. The DNA is as follows: TGTGCCAGCTCACCACCAGTGAGGACAGCGAACACCGGGGAGCTGTTTTTT.